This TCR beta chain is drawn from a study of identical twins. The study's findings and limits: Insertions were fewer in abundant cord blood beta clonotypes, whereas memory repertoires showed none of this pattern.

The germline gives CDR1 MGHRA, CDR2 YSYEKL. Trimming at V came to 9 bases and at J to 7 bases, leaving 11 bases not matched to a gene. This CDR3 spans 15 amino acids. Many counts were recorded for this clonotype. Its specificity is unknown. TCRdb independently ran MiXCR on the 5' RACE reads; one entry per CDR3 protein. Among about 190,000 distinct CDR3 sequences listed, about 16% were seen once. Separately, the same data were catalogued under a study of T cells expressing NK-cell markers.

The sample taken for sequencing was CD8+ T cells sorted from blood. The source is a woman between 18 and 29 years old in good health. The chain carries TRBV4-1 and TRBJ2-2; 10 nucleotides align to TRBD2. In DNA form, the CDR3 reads TGCGCCAGTACTGGGCTAGCGGGGGTAAACGGGGAGCTGTTTTTT. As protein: CASTGLAGVNGELFF.